The 17 T cell receptor beta chains listed next were all sequenced from one sample in a study of cytomegalovirus exposure and HLA in healthy donors. Using immunoSEQ multiplex PCR, the repertoire was profiled, and TCRdb retains in-frame clones only, with some absent. This table has 100,000 to 150,000 clones, roughly 89% appearing once. The source material was PBMCs. The receptors derive from a young woman in good health and CMV-seronegative.

The chain carries TRBV11-2 and TRBJ1-1; TRBD1 matches 11 bases. The CDR3 is 17 amino acids. Germline assignment: CDR1 SGHAT and CDR2 FQNNGV. V gave up 4 bases and J gave up 3 bases; unmatched junction bases: 10. The CDR3 coding sequence is TGTGCCAGCAGCTCGGACAGGGGGCAGGTGGGTCACACTGAAGCTTTCTTT. This codes for CASSSDRGQVGHTEAFF.

The chain has TRBV6-5 and TRBJ1-2; D call uncertain. The CDR3 has 13 amino acids. The V end lost 0 bases, the J end lost 7 bases, and 9 bases lay between the germline ends. CDR1 and CDR2 from the germline V gene are MNHEY and SVGAGI. CDR3 sequence reads: CASSYSKSGGYTF. The CDR3 DNA reads as TGTGCCAGCAGTTACTCAAAATCGGGTGGCTACACCTTC.

The chain employs TRBV5-4 and TRBJ2-7; 11 bases are shared with TRBD1. Germline trimming cut 5 bases from V and 5 bases from J; bases unmatched to any gene: 6. The CDR3 sequence is 14 residues long. Germline lookup yields CDR1 SGHNT and CDR2 YYREEE (reference sequence). The CDR3 here is CASRPWTGGDEQYF. The CDR3 nucleotides are TGTGCCAGCAGACCCTGGACAGGGGGCGACGAGCAGTACTTC.

The CDR3 here is CASSPPVGQSKNIQYF. The CDR3 DNA sequence: TGTGCCAGCAGCCCTCCCGTTGGACAGTCAAAAAACATTCAGTACTTC. The chain links TRBV7-8 to TRBJ2-4; D possibly corresponds to TRBD1 (6 bases). Germline CDR1 SGHVS, CDR2 FQNEAQ. The CDR3 length is 16 residues. Deletions cut 5 bases from V and 4 bases from J, with 18 bases between.

V usage is TRBV10-2 and J usage is TRBJ1-4, with D possibly matching TRBD1 (6 bases). Germline V gene sequence: CDR1 WSHSY, CDR2 SAAADI. Trimming left V 5 bases short and J 2 bases short, with 9 bases between. This CDR3 has 14 amino acids. The CDR3 protein is CASSYRVTNEKLFF. The DNA for the CDR3 is TGCGCCAGCAGTTACAGGGTGACTAATGAAAAACTGTTTTTT.

The chain recombines TRBV27 with TRBJ1-1; D is possibly TRBD1 (6 bases). Trimming stripped 3 bases from V and 1 base from J, with 6 bases between. The V gene's germline CDR1 is MNHEY and CDR2 SMNVEV (reference sequence). CDR3 length equals 13 residues. CDR3 residues: CASSLGANTEAFF. The CDR3 DNA sequence: TGTGCCAGCAGTTTGGGGGCGAACACTGAAGCTTTCTTT.

This chain connects TRBV7-9 to TRBJ1-6, with TRBD1 as a possible D gene (6 bases). CDR3 length: 14 residues. The germline gives CDR1 SEHNR, CDR2 FQNEAQ (reference sequence). V lost 5 bases, J lost 4 bases, and 9 bases lay in between. CDR3 nucleotide sequence: TGTGCCAGCAGCCAGGACAGTTATAATTCACCCCTCCACTTT. Protein product: CASSQDSYNSPLHF.

V usage is TRBV7-2 and J usage is TRBJ2-7, with D unresolved. The length of the CDR3 is 14 residues. The germline V and J ends were trimmed by 3 bases and 0 bases, with 9 bases remaining between them. The germline V gene encodes CDR1 SGHTA and CDR2 FQGNSA. The CDR3 loop reads CASSLAQYSYEQYF. Here the CDR3 DNA reads TGTGCCAGCAGCTTGGCCCAGTACTCCTACGAGCAGTACTTC.

CDR3 bases: TGTGCCAGCAGCCCCCAGGCTATGGTGGTAGTTGAAGCTTTCTTT. It is translated as CASSPQAMVVVEAFF. The chain uses TRBV7-2 and TRBJ1-1; D remains ambiguous. CDR1 is SGHTA and CDR2 is FQGNSA in the germline V gene. The CDR3 is 15 amino acids. Trimming removed 5 bases from V and 7 bases from J, with 20 bases in between.

This clone showed up just once. This chain connects TRBV5-5 to TRBJ1-2; D might be TRBD1 (6 bases). The ends were cut back, 4 bases at V and 4 bases at J, with 11 bases in the middle. This CDR3 has 13 amino acids. Germline CDR1 and CDR2: SGHKS and YYEKEE (reference sequence). DNA for the CDR3: TGTGCCAGCAGCCACCGGGACACCTATGGCTACACCTTC. It translates to CASSHRDTYGYTF.

This chain joins TRBV27 and TRBJ1-5; D possibly corresponds to TRBD1 (6 bases). There are 13 residues in the CDR3. Germline-derived CDR1 and CDR2 are MNHEY and SMNVEV (reference sequence). Trimming took 8 bases from V and 7 from J, leaving 15 bases between them. The CDR3 here is CASSIQGRQPQHF. CDR3 in DNA: TGTGCCAGCTCAATACAGGGACGACAGCCCCAGCATTTT.

DNA of the CDR3: TGCGCCAGCAGCCAAAGCGGGACTGAAGCTTTCTTT. Protein: CASSQSGTEAFF. The chain joins TRBV4-1 to TRBJ1-1; D unclear. V lost 2 bases, J lost 5 bases, and 6 bases lay in between. Germline-derived CDR1 and CDR2 are MGHRA and YSYEKL. This CDR3 has 12 amino acids.

V usage is TRBV10-3 and J usage is TRBJ2-7, with D possibly being TRBD2 (6 bases). Germline CDR1 and CDR2: ENHRY and SYGVKD. V lost 2 bases and J lost 0, with 20 bases in between. The CDR3 has 18 residues. The CDR3 sequence: CAISELTGGFPGSYEQYF. DNA of the CDR3: TGTGCCATCAGTGAGCTGACTGGGGGGTTCCCCGGCTCCTACGAGCAGTACTTC.

The V call is TRBV7-8, the J call TRBJ2-1, with a tentative D call TRBD1 (6 bases). This CDR3 has 15 residues. Germline V gene sequence: CDR1 SGHVS, CDR2 FQNEAQ. V was cut by 5 bases and J by 6 bases, with 17 bases left in between. CDR3 protein: CASSPLRARGNEQFF. DNA for the CDR3: TGTGCCAGCAGCCCCCTTCGCGCCAGGGGCAATGAGCAGTTCTTC.

The chain is built from TRBV12-5 and TRBJ1-2; 9 nucleotides align to TRBD1. This CDR3 is built from 19 residues. The germline gives CDR1 LGHNT, CDR2 FRNRAP. V lost 0 bases, J lost 0 bases, and 11 bases stayed unmatched. In nucleotides, the CDR3 is TGTGCTAGTGGTTTGGTACGCATTGGGACAGGGCCGTCTAACTATGGCTACACCTTC. Translated, it gives CASGLVRIGTGPSNYGYTF.

The chain combines TRBV6-5 with TRBJ2-7, with TRBD1 identical over 8 bases. The V gene end was trimmed by 0 bases and the J gene end by 7 bases; junction bases not matched to a gene: 5. The CDR3 consists of 14 residues. Germline assignment: CDR1 MNHEY and CDR2 SVGAGI. CDR3 sequence (DNA): TGTGCCAGCAGTTACTCGCAGGGGGCGGGGGAGCAGTACTTC. It specifies CASSYSQGAGEQYF.

The rearrangement joins TRBV7-2 to TRBJ1-1, with 11 bases matching TRBD1. Losses at the gene ends were 7 bases for V and 6 bases for J; bases not matched to a gene: 13. In germline, CDR1 is SGHTA, CDR2 FQGNSA. This CDR3 is built from 16 residues. CDR3: CASKPTPGQGVPEAFF. The CDR3 nucleotides are TGTGCCAGCAAGCCAACACCGGGACAGGGGGTGCCTGAAGCTTTCTTT.